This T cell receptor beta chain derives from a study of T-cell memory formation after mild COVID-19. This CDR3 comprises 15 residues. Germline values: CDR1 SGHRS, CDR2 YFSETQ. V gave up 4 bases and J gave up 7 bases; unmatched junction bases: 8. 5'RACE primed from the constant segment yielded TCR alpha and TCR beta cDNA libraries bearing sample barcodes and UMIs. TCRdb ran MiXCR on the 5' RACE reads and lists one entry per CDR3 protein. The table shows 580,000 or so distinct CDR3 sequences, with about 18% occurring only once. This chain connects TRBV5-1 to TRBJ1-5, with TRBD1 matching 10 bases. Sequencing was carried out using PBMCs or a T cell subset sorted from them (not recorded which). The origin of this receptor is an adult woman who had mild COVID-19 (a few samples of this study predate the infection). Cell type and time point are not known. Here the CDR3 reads CASSLTGGFGQPQHF. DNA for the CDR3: TGCGCCAGCAGCCTGACAGGGGGCTTCGGGCAGCCCCAGCATTTT. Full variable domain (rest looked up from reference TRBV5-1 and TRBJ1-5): KAGVTQTPRYLIKTRGQQVTLSCSPISGHRSVSWYQQTPGQGLQFLFEYFSETQRNKGNFPGRFSGRQFSNSRSEMNVSTLELGDSALYLCASSLTGGFGQPQHFGDGTRLSIL.